The 30 T cell receptor beta chains presented below share a single source sample, sequenced in a study of blood T cell repertoires in COVID-19. The assay was immunoSEQ multiplex PCR, and TCRdb's table has in-frame clones only and misses some. The repertoire holds some 180,000 clones, with 85% as singletons. Sample: peripheral blood. The receptor set was obtained from an elderly woman with COVID-19, enrolled during active disease.

This clone came up once. The chain has TRBV5-1 and TRBJ2-7; a weak D match, TRBD2 (6 bases). The CDR3 has 16 amino acids. The V end was cut by 2 bases, the J end by 0 bases, with 15 bases between. In germline, CDR1 is SGHRS, CDR2 YFSETQ. CDR3 protein: CASSLGPRGSSYEQYF. The CDR3 DNA is TGCGCCAGCAGCTTAGGACCTCGGGGGAGCTCCTACGAGCAGTACTTC.

This clone was counted once. The same CDR3 is also encoded by other DNA sequences in this sample. V and J are TRBV18 and TRBJ1-1, with D maybe TRBD1 (6 bases). CDR3 length equals 14 residues. Trimming pared 3 bases from V and 1 base from J, leaving 9 bases between. Germline V CDR1 and CDR2: KGHSH, LQKENI. The CDR3 coding sequence is TGTGCCAGCTCACCGGGGACACAGAACACTGAAGCTTTCTTT. Residues: CASSPGTQNTEAFF.

The chain couples TRBV5-1 to TRBJ2-5, with 8 bases aligning to TRBD1. The V gene end was trimmed by 3 bases and the J gene end by 7 bases; junction bases not matched to a gene: 14. CDR1 is SGHRS, CDR2 YFSETQ, per germline. CDR3 length: 16 residues. CDR3 DNA: TGCGCCAGCAGCTCCGGAGGACAGGTGGGGACAGGGACCCAGTACTTC. Its protein product is CASSSGGQVGTGTQYF.

The chain uses TRBV7-8 and TRBJ2-5; no clear D. The CDR3 contains 11 residues. CDR1 and CDR2 (germline): SGHVS, FQNEAQ. Trimming removed 5 bases from V and 9 bases from J, with 10 bases in between. Written as DNA, the CDR3 is TGTGCCAGCAGCATATATCAGGCCCAGTACTTC. This gives the protein CASSIYQAQYF.

The chain links TRBV28 to TRBJ2-7; 7 bases match TRBD2. V trimming: 6 bases; J trimming: 4 bases; junction bases outside the gene matches: 3. The CDR3 extends over 12 amino acids. Germline V lookup: CDR1 MDHEN, CDR2 SYDVKM. This chain's CDR3 is CASRGLDYEQYF. CDR3 nucleotide sequence: TGTGCCAGCAGAGGACTAGATTACGAGCAGTACTTC.

V and J are TRBV4-2 and TRBJ2-3; TRBD2 aligns across 12 bases. In germline, CDR1 is LGHNA, CDR2 YNFKEQ. After removal of 4 bases from V and 4 bases from J, the junction contained 3 bases not matched to a gene. This CDR3 comprises 15 residues. The CDR3 nucleotides read TGTGCCAGCAGCCGGACTAGCGGGACCTCAGATACGCAGTATTTT. This sequence encodes CASSRTSGTSDTQYF.

DNA for the CDR3: TGTGCCAGTAGTCCAGGACTAGCGGGAGAGGGTGAGCAGTTCTTC. This codes for CASSPGLAGEGEQFF. The rearrangement uses TRBV19 and TRBJ2-1; the match to TRBD2 covers 13 bases. The junction had 7 bases not matched to a gene; V was cut back by 5 bases and J by 9 bases. The CDR3 has 15 amino acids. Germline assignment: CDR1 LNHDA and CDR2 SQIVND (reference sequence). Filled out from reference TRBV19 and TRBJ2-1, the complete variable domain reads DGGITQSPKYLFRKEGQNVTLSCEQNLNHDAMYWYRQDPGQGLRLIYYSQIVNDFQKGDIAEGYSVSREKKESFPLTVTSAQKNPTAFYLCASSPGLAGEGEQFFGPGTRLTVL.

The rearrangement uses TRBV6-4 and TRBJ2-2; possibly TRBD1 for D (5 bases). Germline V gene sequence: CDR1 MRHNA, CDR2 SNTAGT. The CDR3 consists of 14 residues. Deletions cut 6 bases from V and 3 bases from J, with 11 bases between. CDR3 in DNA: TGTGCCAGCAGAAGGGGATTGGACACCGGGGAGCTGTTTTTT. This translates into CASRRGLDTGELFF.

The gene calls are TRBV11-2 and TRBJ1-1; the D is unclear. CDR3 size: 14 residues. Germline V gene data show CDR1 as SGHAT and CDR2 as FQNNGV. Between the trimmed V and J ends, which lost 3 bases and 6 bases, there was a span of 14 bases. The DNA for the CDR3 is TGTGCCAGCAGCTTTTATGTTTCGGTACCTGAAGCTTTCTTT. It specifies CASSFYVSVPEAFF.

This clone was recorded once. The V and J genes are TRBV10-3 and TRBJ1-2, with D possibly TRBD1 on 5 matching bases. Trimming took 8 bases from V and 6 from J, leaving 19 bases between them. The CDR3 spans 14 residues. Germline CDR1 reads ENHRY; CDR2 reads SYGVKD. The CDR3: CAIEVSQGSDGYTF. The CDR3 DNA reads as TGTGCCATCGAGGTTAGTCAGGGCTCGGATGGCTACACCTTC.

The genes are TRBV6-5 and TRBJ1-2; D perhaps matches TRBD1 (5 bases). This CDR3 has 14 residues. V lost 6 bases and J lost 4, with 15 bases in between. Germline V gives CDR1 MNHEY, CDR2 SVGAGI. CDR3 region: CASSLPTDIYGYTF. In DNA, the CDR3 is TGTGCCAGCAGCCTCCCGACAGATATCTATGGCTACACCTTC.

This clone was seen a handful of times. J is TRBJ2-2 and V is TRBV5-1, with D maybe TRBD1 (5 bases). CDR3 length: 15 amino acids. Germline values: CDR1 SGHRS, CDR2 YFSETQ. With 5 bases removed from V and 0 bases from J, the gap between germline ends came to 11 bases. This CDR3 is CASSDGAANTGELFF. CDR3 coding DNA: TGCGCCAGCAGTGATGGGGCAGCGAACACCGGGGAGCTGTTTTTT.

The DNA for the CDR3 is TGTGCCAGCCGGACAGGGGCCTTCTACGAGCAGTACTTC. It specifies CASRTGAFYEQYF. The J gene is TRBJ2-7, the V gene TRBV6-5; 9 bases match TRBD1. J gave up 3 bases and V 8 bases, and 5 bases lay outside the gene matches. The length of the CDR3 is 13 residues. Germline CDR1 MNHEY, CDR2 SVGAGI.

DNA for the CDR3: TGTGCCAGCAGCTTATCCAGACAGGGGGCAGATGGCTACACCTTC. Translation gives CASSLSRQGADGYTF. This rearrangement joins TRBV7-9 to TRBJ1-2; 10 positions match TRBD1. V lost 2 bases, J lost 6 bases, and 6 bases stayed unmatched. The CDR3 is 15 amino acids. Germline CDR1 and CDR2: SEHNR and FQNEAQ (reference sequence). Together with reference TRBV7-9 and TRBJ1-2, the CDR3 gives the full variable domain: DTGVSQNPRHKITKRGQNVTFRCDPISEHNRLYWYRQTLGQGPEFLTYFQNEAQLEKSRLLSDRFSAERPKGSFSTLEIQRTEQGDSAMYLCASSLSRQGADGYTFGSGTRLTVV.

CDR3 in amino acids: CASRPDRGTIHTEAFF. CDR3 sequence (DNA): TGTGCCAGCAGGCCTGACAGGGGAACGATTCACACTGAAGCTTTCTTT. The J gene is TRBJ1-1, the V gene TRBV5-4, with 8 bases matching TRBD1. The CDR3 has 16 residues. V dropped 5 bases and J dropped 3; count of bases not matched to a gene: 12. Per the germline V gene, CDR1 is SGHNT and CDR2 is YYREEE (reference sequence).

This clone has a handful of counts. The V gene is TRBV27, the J gene TRBJ1-5; D is possibly TRBD1 (5 bases). The germline V and J ends were trimmed by 2 bases and 2 bases, with 13 bases remaining between them. Germline loops: CDR1 MNHEY, CDR2 SMNVEV (reference sequence). The CDR3 covers 16 residues. CDR3 protein: CASSLRGPRGNQPQHF. Here the CDR3 DNA reads TGTGCCAGCAGTTTAAGGGGTCCCCGGGGCAATCAGCCCCAGCATTTT.

The sample holds a few counts of this clone. The genes are TRBV6-5 and TRBJ2-3, with D possibly TRBD2 on 5 matching bases. V was cut by 2 bases and J by 2 bases, with 8 bases left in between. This CDR3 spans 14 amino acids. CDR1 and CDR2 (germline): MNHEY, SVGAGI. CDR3 coding DNA: TGTGCCAGCAGTTACGACTACTACACAGATACGCAGTATTTT. As protein: CASSYDYYTDTQYF.

This rearrangement joins TRBV27 to TRBJ1-2; possibly TRBD1 for D (6 bases). Per germline, CDR1 MNHEY and CDR2 SMNVEV (reference sequence). The CDR3 consists of 13 residues. V was trimmed by 6 bases and J by 6 bases, leaving 14 bases between them. Here the CDR3 reads CASRGIGGDGYTF. The CDR3 nucleotides read TGTGCCAGCAGGGGGATAGGGGGAGATGGCTACACCTTC.

The chain links TRBV10-3 to TRBJ1-2; perhaps TRBD1 as D (6 bases). The CDR3 totals 13 residues. Germline V gene lookup returns CDR1 ENHRY and CDR2 SYGVKD. Trimming pared 6 bases from V and 8 bases from J, leaving 16 bases between. DNA of the CDR3: TGTGCCATCAGCCCCGCCCCAGGGGAAGGCTACACCTTC. This encodes CAISPAPGEGYTF.

This clone has a single count. The chain employs TRBV18 and TRBJ1-3, with 7 bases aligning to TRBD1. Per germline, CDR1 KGHSH and CDR2 LQKENI. This CDR3 comprises 15 residues. V lost 3 bases to trimming and J lost 4 bases; unmatched junction nucleotides: 6. CDR3 amino acids: CASSPIRGGGNTIYF. CDR3 sequence (DNA): TGTGCCAGCTCACCGATCAGAGGGGGCGGAAACACCATATATTTT.

This rearrangement joins TRBV27 to TRBJ2-3, with 14 bases fitting TRBD2. This CDR3 region has 15 residues. CDR1 and CDR2 from the germline V gene are MNHEY and SMNVEV (reference sequence). The V segment lost 7 bases and the J segment 2 bases; nucleotides outside the gene matches: 2. The CDR3 protein is CASKGLAGVTDTQYF. The CDR3 nucleotides read TGTGCCAGCAAGGGACTAGCGGGAGTCACAGATACGCAGTATTTT.

The rearrangement uses TRBV12-3 or TRBV12-4 and TRBJ1-5; 7 bases match TRBD1. The CDR3 totals 12 residues. Trimming took 5 bases from V and 7 from J; bases not matched to a gene: 2. CDR3 in DNA: TGTGCCAGCAGTACAGGGGCACAGCCCCAGCATTTT. It translates to CASSTGAQPQHF.

The V and J genes are TRBV27 and TRBJ2-1; TRBD1 is a possible D gene (5 bases). CDR1 is MNHEY and CDR2 is SMNVEV in the germline V gene (reference sequence). The germline V and J ends were trimmed by 8 bases and 0 bases, with 17 bases remaining between them. The CDR3 is 16 residues long. The CDR3 region has the DNA TGTGCCAGCGGAGACCAGGGATCCAGCTCCTACAATGAGCAGTTCTTC. It codes for CASGDQGSSSYNEQFF.

The chain couples TRBV27 to TRBJ2-5; D possibly corresponds to TRBD2 (6 bases). CDR3 length equals 15 residues. Trimming shortened V by 6 bases and J by 5 bases, and 19 bases separated the two germline ends. The V gene's germline CDR1 is MNHEY and CDR2 SMNVEV (reference sequence). CDR3 in DNA: TGTGCCAGCAGCCGGGGGTCCCAAACGGCGGAGACCCAGTACTTC. This codes for CASSRGSQTAETQYF.

V is TRBV10-3 and J is TRBJ2-5, with no clear D. The CDR3 covers 12 residues. The germline CDR1 and CDR2 sequences are ENHRY and SYGVKD. With 2 bases removed from V and 5 bases from J, the gap between germline ends came to 6 bases. The CDR3 nucleotides read TGTGCCATCAGTGAGCCTCGTGAGACCCAGTACTTC. Encoded protein: CAISEPRETQYF.

V is TRBV7-6 and J is TRBJ2-3; perhaps TRBD1 as D (5 bases). This CDR3 contains 15 residues. Trimming stripped 1 base from V and 2 bases from J, with 10 bases between. From germline, CDR1 is SGHVS and CDR2 FNYEAQ. CDR3 sequence: CASSLGRGTTDTQYF. The CDR3 DNA sequence: TGTGCCAGCAGCTTAGGTAGGGGTACCACAGATACGCAGTATTTT.

The chain combines TRBV12-3 or TRBV12-4 with TRBJ1-1; TRBD1 might be the D (5 bases). The CDR3 has 13 residues. The ends were cut back, 6 bases at V and 0 bases at J, with 8 bases in the middle. CDR3 bases: TGTGCCAGCAGCAGACAGATGAACACTGAAGCTTTCTTT. Translating gives CASSRQMNTEAFF.

This chain links TRBV18 with TRBJ1-5; no reliable D call. Trimming shortened V by 3 bases and J by 1 base, and 4 bases separated the two germline ends. This CDR3 spans 13 amino acids. Germline V gene data show CDR1 as KGHSH and CDR2 as LQKENI. In DNA, the CDR3 is TGTGCCAGCTCACCGGCAAGCAATCAGCCCCAGCATTTT. Translation gives CASSPASNQPQHF.

DNA for the CDR3: TGTGCCAGCAGTGAAGTACAGACCCCAAGGCAGTACTTC. This encodes CASSEVQTPRQYF. V usage is TRBV2 and J usage is TRBJ2-7, with D unclear. The CDR3 is 13 amino acids. CDR1 SNHLY and CDR2 FYNNEI come from the germline V gene. Trimming removed 1 base from V and 9 bases from J, with 13 bases in between.

This clone occurred once. The genes are TRBV7-2 and TRBJ1-5; D call uncertain. The ends were cut back, 5 bases at V and 3 bases at J, with 14 bases in the middle. The germline V gene encodes CDR1 SGHTA and CDR2 FQGNSA. This CDR3 has 15 amino acids. The CDR3 sequence is CASSPTTTNNQPQHF. DNA for the CDR3: TGTGCCAGCAGCCCAACGACGACAAACAATCAGCCCCAGCATTTT.